The entry below gives a single T cell receptor (beta chain) sequence along with its context. No antigen is known for it. One base away there is no much larger clone; base qualities are not given. The data are from a study of PD-L1 blockade in urothelial cancer (TCRdb year 2017). For context, the study as a whole: Therapy was started in about 2014 for all patients, and atezolizumab 1,200 mg was administered intravenously every 3 weeks. About 90% of the 29 patients were males with bladder-origin urothelial cancer, and about 60% of the roughly 29 reported a prior smoking history. An ECOG performance status of 0 or 1 was recorded for the patients, and 0 to 3 prior chemotherapy regimens had been received by the patients. Blood samples were analyzed at two time points: 3 weeks after treatment start (second dose) and 6 weeks after treatment start. Blood samples gave median yields of approximately 130,000 T cells and 65,000 to 85,000 unique TCRs, along with a median clonality of around 0.075. The study, an exploratory multi-omic analysis, examined somatic, immune and clinical correlates of response to PD-L1 blockade with atezolizumab in urothelial cancer. Pretreatment tumor samples and matched peripheral blood, collected serially before and after atezolizumab treatment, underwent TCR sequencing. Progression-free survival longer than 6 months counted as durable clinical benefit, and TCR features were additionally tested against both progression-free and overall survival. Whole exome sequencing and RNA sequencing of pretreatment tumors were performed alongside TCR sequencing in the same patients. Roughly 9 patients reached durable clinical benefit, while fewer than 25 patients did not. Some 30 patients had pretreatment blood TCR-seq, 24 had at least one posttreatment blood collection, and 24 had tumor TCR-seq.

To estimate absolute template abundance from read counts, synthetic TCR analog templates were spiked into each PCR. The immunoSEQ assay used bias-controlled V and J gene primers to amplify TCRbeta CDR3 regions from genomic DNA. Rearranged TCRbeta segments were sequenced at approximately 20X coverage. The source study handled its data this way. Sequencing errors were corrected by clustering, and CDR3s were annotated against IMGT so that V, D and J genes could be assigned. Downstream analyses used only productive TCRbeta rearrangements and left out out-of-frame or stop-codon sequences. Clonality was calculated as one minus the Shannon entropy normalized by the log of the number of unique productive sequences. Clones differing between time points or between blood and tumor were identified by Fisher's exact test with Benjamini-Hochberg correction at adjusted p below 0.01. TCRdb's version of the immuneACCESS table is confined to in-frame rearrangements and falls short of the full clone set. An unresolved V gene accounts for under half of the shortfall where checked; the remainder is of unknown origin. V and J calls and clone size are given by that table; D and trimming were obtained from the DNA. A total of about 51,000 clones appear in this sample, about 90% of them only once. In total, the top ten clones hold 16% of the sample.

The CDR3 measures 16 amino acids from cysteine to phenylalanine. Only the CDR3 DNA stays, 48 bases, in frame from base 1. The V end loses 3 bases and the J end loses 9 bases, and a stretch of 22 bases separates them. Taken from the germline V gene, the CDR1 and CDR2 loops are SGDLS and YYNGEE. The paper as a whole reports these results and caveats: Improved progression-free and overall survival was associated with having pretreatment peripheral blood TCR clonality below the median. At 3 weeks after the start of treatment, tumor-associated TCR clones in peripheral blood had expanded more in patients with durable benefit (n ≈ 24, p = 0.022). Because the sample size was small (n ≈ 29) and many exploratory analyses were performed, the results are intended to be hypothesis-generating.

A cohort of around 29 patients with locally advanced or metastatic urothelial carcinoma, treated at Memorial Sloan Kettering on a trial protocol, was included. Peripheral blood mononuclear cells were collected pretreatment and during treatment, with between 1 and 8 total time points obtained per patient. The Qiagen DNeasy Blood extraction kit was used to purify genomic DNA from total PBMCs and tumor samples. PBMCs were collected pretreatment and during treatment, and were isolated and stored as previously described. The sequence derives from a man aged 60 to 75 with urothelial cancer. This specimen consisted of PBMCs, obtained around atezolizumab (anti-PD-L1) treatment. This chain joins TRBV9 to TRBJ2-1; TRBD2 is a possible D gene, resting on 6 matching bases. The sequenced DNA: TGTGCCAGCAGCGGGGGAGGAGGGCCACTAGCTTCTGAGCAGTTCTTC. The translation is CASSGGGGPLASEQFF.